The 13 T cell receptor beta chains given below trace back to one sample, sequenced in a study of T-cell reconstitution after alpha-beta-depleted transplantation in children. For TCRbeta, the library was prepared with unique molecular identifiers. TCRdb fed the PCR reads into MiXCR, producing one record per CDR3 protein. The sample has more than 200,000 distinct CDR3 sequences; 20% to 30% are singletons. The material sequenced was PBMCs, mostly from graft donor cells, taken 360 days after TCRalphabeta/CD19-depleted stem cell transplant. These receptors originate from a female patient aged 2 to 10 who had a stem cell transplant for congenital amegakaryocytic thrombocytopenia, so the T cells may come from the graft donor.

The chain uses TRBV20-1 and TRBJ2-7; the D is unclear. The CDR3 is made up of 11 amino acids. The V gene's germline CDR1 is DFQATT and CDR2 SNEGSKA (reference sequence). V was shortened by 0 bases and J by 11 bases, with 11 bases between the two germline ends. CDR3 coding DNA: TGCAGTGCTAGAGATGAGCCCCTGGAGTACTTC. Protein: CSARDEPLEYF.

The rearrangement joins TRBV15 to TRBJ2-5; the D is unclear. The V and J ends lost 3 bases and 7 bases respectively, with 12 bases between them. Germline loops: CDR1 LNHNV, CDR2 YYDKDF (reference sequence). The CDR3 runs to 13 residues. For the CDR3, the DNA is TGTGCCACCAGCAGCTCCGGCAAAGGGACCCAGTACTTC. This sequence encodes CATSSSGKGTQYF.

This clonotype was detected only a few times. V is TRBV7-3 and J is TRBJ2-1; D may correspond to TRBD1 or TRBD2 (5 bases each). The V and J ends lost 0 bases and 4 bases respectively, with 16 bases between them. Germline loops: CDR1 SGHTA, CDR2 FQGTGA. The CDR3 extends over 17 amino acids. For the CDR3, the DNA is TGTGCCAGCAGCTTAACAGGGATGGGGACCAAATACAATGAGCAGTTCTTC. Protein: CASSLTGMGTKYNEQFF.

The rearrangement uses TRBV6-1 and TRBJ1-1; D may be TRBD1 (6 bases). This CDR3 spans 14 amino acids. V lost 4 bases to trimming and J lost 4 bases, with 13 bases between them. Germline-derived CDR1 and CDR2 are MNHNS and SASEGT. CDR3 protein: CASSVSAGVTEAFF. DNA of the CDR3: TGTGCCAGCAGTGTCTCGGCAGGGGTCACTGAAGCTTTCTTT.

The rearrangement uses TRBV5-1 and TRBJ1-5; TRBD1 agrees at 7 bases. This CDR3 contains 16 residues. V lost 0 bases and J lost 0; bases outside the gene matches: 3. From germline, CDR1 is SGHRS and CDR2 YFSETQ. The CDR3 bases are TGCGCCAGCAGCTTGGGGGACAGCTATAGCAATCAGCCCCAGCATTTT. Amino acid sequence: CASSLGDSYSNQPQHF.

V usage is TRBV7-2 and J usage is TRBJ2-7; D is unresolved. Trimming shortened V by 2 bases and J by 3 bases, and 11 bases separated the two germline ends. Looked up from germline, CDR1 is SGHTA and CDR2 is FQGNSA. The CDR3 totals 14 residues. The chain's CDR3 is CASSLRFLSYEQYF. CDR3 nucleotides: TGTGCCAGCAGCTTACGTTTTCTTAGCTACGAGCAGTACTTC.

This clonotype has only a few counts. The gene calls are TRBV12-3 or TRBV12-4 and TRBJ2-7; 15 bases are shared with TRBD2. With 2 bases clipped from V and 3 bases from J, the junction kept 8 bases outside the gene matches. This CDR3 contains 18 residues. The CDR3 nucleotides are TGTGCCAGCAGTTTATTTAGGGGGACTAGCGGGGGGATCTACGAGCAGTACTTC. The encoded protein is CASSLFRGTSGGIYEQYF.

Only a few counts were recorded for this clonotype. This chain connects TRBV4-3 to TRBJ2-1; TRBD2 matches 7 bases. CDR1 and CDR2 from the germline V gene are LGHNA and YSLEER. V lost 8 bases and J lost 0; bases outside the gene matches: 7. The CDR3 is 15 residues long. The CDR3 nucleotides read TGCGCCAGCTCCAGCGGGATCTTCTCCTACAATGAGCAGTTCTTC. Translated: CASSSGIFSYNEQFF.

This clonotype was observed a handful of times. The chain combines TRBV29-1 with TRBJ2-7; 12 bases fit TRBD2. The CDR3 has 14 residues. CDR1 is SQVTM, CDR2 ANQGSEA, per germline. Trimming at V came to 3 bases and at J to 2 bases, leaving 2 bases not matched to a gene. CDR3 region: CSVDLAGGAYEQYF. CDR3 nucleotides: TGCAGCGTTGATCTAGCGGGAGGGGCCTACGAGCAGTACTTC.

This clonotype has ten or more counts. This chain links TRBV10-3 with TRBJ2-3; D not certain. The germline V and J ends were trimmed by 3 bases and 3 bases, with 16 bases remaining between them. Germline values: CDR1 ENHRY, CDR2 SYGVKD. The CDR3 covers 16 residues. The CDR3 spells CAISDQRGVRTDTQYF. The CDR3 bases are TGTGCCATCAGTGACCAGCGTGGGGTACGGACAGATACGCAGTATTTT.

This clonotype was seen ten or more times. V is TRBV29-1 and J is TRBJ2-2, with D maybe TRBD2 (6 bases). The CDR3 runs 16 residues. With 0 bases removed from V and 1 base from J, the gap between germline ends came to 12 bases. Germline V gives CDR1 SQVTM, CDR2 ANQGSEA. The CDR3 DNA is TGCAGCGTTGAAGATATTGCCGGGGGGAACACCGGGGAGCTGTTTTTT. This encodes CSVEDIAGGNTGELFF.

This clonotype has only a few counts. The chain is built from TRBV28 and TRBJ1-1, with D uncertain. The CDR3 consists of 12 residues. Per germline, CDR1 MDHEN and CDR2 SYDVKM. The CDR3 is CGSRTMNTEAFF. The CDR3 nucleotides read TGTGGCTCCCGAACTATGAACACTGAAGCTTTCTTT.

CDR3 sequence (DNA): TGTGCCAGCAGCAGACAGGGGGCTCGGGAGACCCAGTACTTC. Its translation: CASSRQGARETQYF. The gene calls are TRBV5-5 and TRBJ2-5; 10 nucleotides align to TRBD1. V gave up 4 bases and J gave up 5 bases; unmatched junction bases: 5. The CDR3 has 14 amino acids. The V gene's germline CDR1 is SGHKS and CDR2 YYEKEE (reference sequence).